This T cell receptor beta chain was observed in a study of T-cell reconstitution after alpha-beta-depleted transplantation in children. The CDR3 loop spans 11 amino acids. V lost 5 bases and J lost 12, with 11 bases in between. Germline CDR1 reads SGHTA; CDR2 reads FQGNSA. Unique molecular identifiers were incorporated when the TCRbeta library was constructed. TCRdb analysed the PCR reads with MiXCR anew, one entry per CDR3 protein. The table has hundreds of thousands of distinct CDR3 sequences, roughly 15% seen once. This clonotype was picked up many times. The chain carries TRBV7-2 and TRBJ2-1; a weak D match, TRBD1 (5 bases). This sample comprised PBMCs, obtained from the stem cell graft. The receptor's source is a human donor who donated a stem cell graft to a child with Fanconi anemia. In DNA form, the CDR3 reads TGTGCCAGCAGCAACAAAAGGGGGCAGTTCTTC. Protein sequence: CASSNKRGQFF.